These T cell receptor beta chains were read from a single sample in a study of blood T cell repertoires in COVID-19. Repertoires were generated with immunoSEQ multiplex PCR, while TCRdb's copy carries only in-frame clones and drops some. The data hold hundreds of thousands of clones, with about nine tenths observed a single time. The sample consisted of PBMCs or T cells enriched from blood (not recorded which). Receptor source: a woman under 30 who had recovered from COVID-19. Each CDR3 is given with its conserved first and last residue. Fields, in order: clone size, D gene, V gene, J gene, CDR3 DNA, CDR3 protein. A D gene is named only where the DNA matches it firmly. The size of a clone is reported for some rows only, either as once, few or many, or as a class for expanded clones.

-,-,TRBV3-1/TRBV3-2,TRBJ1-3,TGTGCCAGCAGCCAAGATCAGGGAGGTGGAAACACCATATATTTT,CASSQDQGGGNTIYF
-,TRBD2,TRBV7-3,TRBJ2-1,TGTGCCAGCAGCGTAAGCGGGGGGTATTACAATGAGCAGTTCTTC,CASSVSGGYYNEQFF
-,TRBD1,TRBV7-9,TRBJ1-6,TGTGCCAGCAGCTTAACAGGGGCCGGTTCACCCCTCCACTTT,CASSLTGAGSPLHF
-,-,TRBV24-1,TRBJ2-2,TGTGCCACCAGTGTCCCGTGGGCCCTGACGCCCGGGGAGCTGTTTTTT,CATSVPWALTPGELFF
-,TRBD2,TRBV19,TRBJ2-7,TGTGCCAGTAGTACAGATAGCGGGGGGGCGTTCTACGAGCAGTACTTC,CASSTDSGGAFYEQYF
-,TRBD1,TRBV15,TRBJ2-7,TGTGCCACCAGGCCGGGACAGGGTTGGGGGGAGCAGTACTTC,CATRPGQGWGEQYF
-,TRBD2,TRBV5-4,TRBJ2-3,TGTGCCAGCAGCTCCCGGACTAGCGGGGGCACAGATACGCAGTATTTT,CASSSRTSGGTDTQYF
-,TRBD2,TRBV7-3,TRBJ2-1,TGTGCCAGCAGCTCGGGACTATACAATGAGCAGTTCTTC,CASSSGLYNEQFF
once,-,TRBV12-5,TRBJ2-5,TGTGCTAGTGGAGCAGGGGATGTAGAGACCCAGTACTTC,CASGAGDVETQYF
once,-,TRBV7-9,TRBJ2-3,TGTGCCAGCAGCTTATTGGAGGCAGGAGCAGATACGCAGTATTTT,CASSLLEAGADTQYF
-,TRBD2,TRBV4-1,TRBJ2-1,TGCGCCAGCAGCCAAGATCCGGGAGGGTTAAATGAGCAGTTCTTC,CASSQDPGGLNEQFF
once,-,TRBV6-2/TRBV6-3,TRBJ1-1,TGTGCCAGCAGTTACGACATCCTAACAGGGACGAACACTGAAGCTTTCTTT,CASSYDILTGTNTEAFF
-,-,TRBV20-1,TRBJ1-4,TGCAGTGCTAGTGGGGGGTCAGGGGTCGCGGGTGAAAAACTGTTTTTT,CSASGGSGVAGEKLFF
once,TRBD1,TRBV7-9,TRBJ1-1,TGTGCCAGCAGCTGGGAAAGACAGGGGGTCACTGAAGCTTTCTTT,CASSWERQGVTEAFF
-,TRBD1,TRBV7-9,TRBJ2-7,TGTGCCAGCCGGAGACAGGGGAGCTCCTACGAGCAGTACTTC,CASRRQGSSYEQYF
-,TRBD2,TRBV18,TRBJ2-2,TGTGCCAGCTCACCAGGGACTAGCGGGGCCAACACCGGGGAGCTGTTTTTT,CASSPGTSGANTGELFF
once,TRBD1,TRBV29-1,TRBJ1-4,TGCAGCACAACGGGACAGGGTAATGAAAAACTGTTTTTT,CSTTGQGNEKLFF
-,TRBD1,TRBV18,TRBJ2-3,TGTGCCAGCTCACCTCAGACAGGGGGTGGAGATACGCAGTATTTT,CASSPQTGGGDTQYF
-,TRBD1,TRBV2,TRBJ1-4,TGTGCCAGCATGACAGGGTTGTCGGGAAATGAAAAACTGTTTTTT,CASMTGLSGNEKLFF
-,-,TRBV29-1,TRBJ1-2,TGCAGCGTTGAAGGCCAAGGGGCGAACTATGGCTACACCTTC,CSVEGQGANYGYTF
-,TRBD2,TRBV28,TRBJ2-5,TGTGCCAGCAGGAAACCGGGAAATCCGGGACTAGCGGGAGAGACCCAGTACTTC,CASRKPGNPGLAGETQYF
-,-,TRBV13,TRBJ2-3,TGTGCCAGCAGCTTTGGGCTAACCTCCACAGATACGCAGTATTTT,CASSFGLTSTDTQYF
-,-,TRBV21-1,TRBJ1-5,TGTGCCAGCAGCAACGGGGTGTCGGGGGACAGCAATCAGCCCCAGCATTTT,CASSNGVSGDSNQPQHF
-,TRBD1,TRBV5-1,TRBJ1-1,TGCGCCAGCAGCTCCTTAACAGGGGACGCTGAAGCTTTCTTT,CASSSLTGDAEAFF
few,TRBD1,TRBV3-1/TRBV3-2,TRBJ2-1,TGTGCCAGCAGCCAGGCCCGGGACAGCCTATTCGGTGAGCAGTTCTTC,CASSQARDSLFGEQFF
-,-,TRBV19,TRBJ1-1,TGTGCCAGTAGTATAGGAGGAATGAACACTGAAGCTTTCTTT,CASSIGGMNTEAFF
-,-,TRBV19,TRBJ2-3,TGTGCCAGTAGTAATCTTCGACAGCCCACAGATACGCAGTATTTT,CASSNLRQPTDTQYF
-,-,TRBV30,TRBJ1-3,TGTGCCTGGAGCCCCCCGCTGAGCTCTGGAAACACCATATATTTT,CAWSPPLSSGNTIYF
once,TRBD2,TRBV5-1,TRBJ2-1,TGCGCCAGCAGCTGGCCACGACTGGGAGGGTACAATGAGCAGTTCTTC,CASSWPRLGGYNEQFF
-,TRBD1,TRBV5-1,TRBJ1-1,TGCGCCAGCGGAGATCACAGGGGAGGTGAAGCTTTCTTT,CASGDHRGGEAFF
-,TRBD2,TRBV12-3/TRBV12-4,TRBJ2-4,TGTGCCAGCAGTTTCCGGGGGGAGGACATTCAGTACTTC,CASSFRGEDIQYF
-,-,TRBV5-6,TRBJ2-2,TGTGCCAGCATTCAGGGACTTTGGAACACCGGGGAGCTGTTTTTT,CASIQGLWNTGELFF
-,TRBD2,TRBV30,TRBJ2-1,TGTGCCTGGAGTCGAGCGGGGGGCTTGTATGAGCAGTTCTTC,CAWSRAGGLYEQFF
-,TRBD1,TRBV5-6,TRBJ2-3,TGTGCCAGCAGCCTGCCCGGACAGGGCACAGATACGCAGTATTTT,CASSLPGQGTDTQYF
-,TRBD1,TRBV2,TRBJ1-5,TGTGCCAGCAGTGAAGAAGAAGGGACAGGGCCTTTAAATCAGCCCCAGCATTTT,CASSEEEGTGPLNQPQHF
once,TRBD1,TRBV30,TRBJ1-4,TGTGCGTCGGACATAGTAACAGGGGATGCTAATGAAAAACTGTTTTTT,CASDIVTGDANEKLFF
-,TRBD1,TRBV6-2/TRBV6-3,TRBJ1-5,TGTGCCAGCAGCCTGGACAGGGGGCATGGTCAGCCCCAGCATTTT,CASSLDRGHGQPQHF
-,-,TRBV30,TRBJ1-1,TGTGCCTGGCTGACGGGACACCGGAACACTGAAGCTTTCTTT,CAWLTGHRNTEAFF